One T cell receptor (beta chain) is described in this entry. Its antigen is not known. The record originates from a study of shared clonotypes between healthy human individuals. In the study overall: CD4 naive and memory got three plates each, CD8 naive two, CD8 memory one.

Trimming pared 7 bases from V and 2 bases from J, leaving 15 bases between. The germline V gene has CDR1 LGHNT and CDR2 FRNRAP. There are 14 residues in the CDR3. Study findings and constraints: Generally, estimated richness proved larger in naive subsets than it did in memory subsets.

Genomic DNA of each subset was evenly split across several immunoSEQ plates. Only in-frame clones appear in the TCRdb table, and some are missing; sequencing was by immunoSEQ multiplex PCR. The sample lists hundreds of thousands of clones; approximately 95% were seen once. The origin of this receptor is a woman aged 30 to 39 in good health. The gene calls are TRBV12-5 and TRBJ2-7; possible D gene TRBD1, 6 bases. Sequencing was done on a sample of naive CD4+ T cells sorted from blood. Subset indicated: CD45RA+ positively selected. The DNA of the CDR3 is TGTGCTAGTGCCCCAGGGGAACGACCCTACGAGCAGTACTTC. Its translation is CASAPGERPYEQYF.